Below, 27 T cell receptor beta chains from the same sample are listed, as sequenced in a study of T cell changes during pregnancy in multiple sclerosis. Clones were read by immunoSEQ multiplex PCR, and TCRdb kept only the in-frame ones, dropping some. This sample has roughly 100,000 clones, with about 89% found just once. This specimen consisted of peripheral blood, obtained before pregnancy. All receptors derive from a female donor with multiple sclerosis, enrolled in a pregnancy study.

The chain links TRBV29-1 to TRBJ1-5; 10 bases are shared with TRBD1. The CDR3 runs 15 residues. Germline CDR1 reads SQVTM; CDR2 reads ANQGSEA. J gave up 5 bases and V 5 bases, and 9 bases lay outside the gene matches. The CDR3 reads CSVINSGTGDQPQHF. Written as DNA, the CDR3 is TGCAGCGTTATAAACTCCGGGACAGGGGATCAGCCCCAGCATTTT. Drawing the rest from reference TRBV29-1 and TRBJ1-5, the complete variable domain is SAVISQKPSRDICQRGTSLTIQCQVDSQVTMMFWYRQQPGQSLTLIATANQGSEATYESGFVIDKFPISRPNLTFSTLTVSNMSPEDSSIYLCSVINSGTGDQPQHFGDGTRLSIL.

This sequence joins TRBV25-1 and TRBJ2-3; 10 nucleotides line up with TRBD2. V shed 5 bases, J shed 6 bases, and the junction held 8 bases outside the gene matches. CDR3 length: 15 residues. Per the germline V gene, CDR1 is MGHDK and CDR2 is SYGVNS. The CDR3: CASSLQRGGVDTQYF. The CDR3, as DNA: TGTGCCAGCAGTCTCCAGCGGGGGGGCGTCGATACGCAGTATTTT.

V and J are TRBV19 and TRBJ2-7; TRBD1 agrees at 7 bases. Losses at the gene ends were 4 bases for V and 2 bases for J; bases not matched to a gene: 2. The CDR3 loop spans 13 amino acids. Germline V gene data show CDR1 as LNHDA and CDR2 as SQIVND (reference sequence). In DNA form, the CDR3 reads TGTGCCAGTAGTAAACAGGGGCCCTACGAGCAGTACTTC. Amino acid sequence: CASSKQGPYEQYF. The full variable domain, completed using reference TRBV19 and TRBJ2-7, is DGGITQSPKYLFRKEGQNVTLSCEQNLNHDAMYWYRQDPGQGLRLIYYSQIVNDFQKGDIAEGYSVSREKKESFPLTVTSAQKNPTAFYLCASSKQGPYEQYFGPGTRLTVT.

This rearrangement joins TRBV6-4 to TRBJ2-3, with 11 bases identical to TRBD2. V lost 0 bases and J lost 5; bases outside the gene matches: 4. Looked up from germline, CDR1 is MRHNA and CDR2 is SNTAGT. This CDR3 comprises 16 residues. This chain's CDR3 is CASSDSTSGEVDTQYF. CDR3 bases: TGTGCCAGCAGTGACTCGACTAGCGGGGAGGTAGATACGCAGTATTTT.

This clone has only a few counts. This chain connects TRBV7-9 to TRBJ1-2, with D hard to call. From germline, CDR1 is SEHNR and CDR2 FQNEAQ (reference sequence). The CDR3 runs 12 residues. V was pared by 3 bases and J by 6 bases, with 8 bases between. This CDR3 is CASSFNRDGYTF. CDR3 DNA sequence: TGTGCCAGCAGCTTTAACAGAGATGGCTACACCTTC.

CDR3 in DNA: TGTGCCAGCAACACCCTAGGGGGTGATTCACCCCTCCACTTT. As protein: CASNTLGGDSPLHF. The chain couples TRBV11-3 to TRBJ1-6, with D perhaps matching TRBD1 (6 bases). The V end was cut by 7 bases, the J end by 8 bases, with 15 bases between. The length of the CDR3 is 14 residues. The germline gives CDR1 SGHNT, CDR2 YENEEA.

Regarding this clone: One junction end disagrees with the germline gene, perhaps due to a read error. This CDR3 is also generated by other DNA sequences in the sample. The chain links TRBV7-9 to TRBJ1-3, with 9 bases that match TRBD1. This CDR3 comprises 15 residues. Per germline, CDR1 SEHNR and CDR2 FQNEAQ (reference sequence). The CDR3 loop reads CASSLAGQGGNTIYF. The CDR3, as DNA: TGCGCCAGCAGCTTAGCGGGACAGGGAGGAAACACCATATATTTT.

This clone was detected once. The J gene is TRBJ2-5, the V gene TRBV19; 7 nucleotides line up with TRBD1. The germline CDR1 and CDR2 sequences are LNHDA and SQIVND (reference sequence). The CDR3 length is 15 residues. The ends lost 4 bases at V and 4 bases at J; junction bases unmatched: 9. The CDR3 DNA sequence: TGTGCCAGTAGTACCTACAGGGGTGGCGGAGAGACCCAGTACTTC. This encodes CASSTYRGGGETQYF.

The genes are TRBV21-1 and TRBJ1-1. TRBV21-1 has pseudogene status. This CDR3 contains 14 residues. CDR3 in DNA: TGTGCCAGCAGCAACCCATGCAGCGGCCTACAGGCTTTCTTT. Protein sequence: CASSNPCSGLQAFF.

CDR3 in amino acids: CASSLSLAGGSDTQYF. CDR3 bases: TGTGCCAGCAGTTTATCGCTAGCGGGAGGCTCAGATACGCAGTATTTT. The V gene is TRBV27, the J gene TRBJ2-3, with 11 bases aligning to TRBD2. There are 16 residues in the CDR3. V lost 0 bases to trimming and J lost 4 bases; unmatched junction nucleotides: 3. Germline lookup yields CDR1 MNHEY and CDR2 SMNVEV (reference sequence).

The rearrangement links TRBV13 to TRBJ1-2; D is ambiguous. Germline V gene sequence: CDR1 PRHDT, CDR2 FYEKMQ (reference sequence). The V and J ends lost 7 bases and 4 bases respectively, with 16 bases between them. The CDR3 totals 14 residues. CDR3 protein: CASTPGLVGYGYTF. The CDR3 bases are TGTGCCAGCACCCCAGGACTGGTCGGCTATGGCTACACCTTC. Drawing the rest from reference TRBV13 and TRBJ1-2, the complete variable domain is AAGVIQSPRHLIKEKRETATLKCYPIPRHDTVYWYQQGPGQDPQFLISFYEKMQSDKGSIPDRFSAQQFSDYHSELNMSSLELGDSALYFCASTPGLVGYGYTFGSGTRLTVV.

The V call is TRBV6-5, the J call TRBJ1-1; weak D call: TRBD1 (6 bases). The CDR3 consists of 14 residues. Trimming shortened V by 0 bases and J by 7 bases, and 12 bases separated the two germline ends. Germline CDR1 is MNHEY and CDR2 is SVGAGI. CDR3: CASSYSQGVGEAFF. The CDR3 nucleotides read TGTGCCAGCAGTTACTCACAGGGTGTGGGTGAAGCTTTCTTT.

The chain couples TRBV9 to TRBJ2-3; tentative D call: TRBD1 (5 bases). In germline, CDR1 is SGDLS, CDR2 YYNGEE. V lost 3 bases and J lost 9, with 11 bases in between. The CDR3 contains 12 residues. In DNA, the CDR3 is TGTGCCAGCAGCGCCAGGGAAGTAACGCAGTATTTT. It yields the protein CASSAREVTQYF.

The chain has TRBV5-1 and TRBJ2-2, with 8 bases lining up with TRBD1. This CDR3 region has 14 residues. Germline CDR1 and CDR2: SGHRS and YFSETQ. J was trimmed by 7 bases and V by 7 bases; bases with no gene match: 9. Here the CDR3 reads CASADRELFGELFF. Written as DNA, the CDR3 is TGCGCCAGCGCGGACAGGGAATTATTCGGGGAGCTGTTTTTT.

This chain joins TRBV18 and TRBJ1-5, with a tentative D call TRBD1 (6 bases). The CDR3 loop spans 14 amino acids. Trimming cost V 3 bases and J 6 bases, with 12 bases left between them. The germline V gene has CDR1 KGHSH and CDR2 LQKENI. For the CDR3, the DNA is TGTGCCAGCTCACCGAGGACAGAGATTCAGCCCCAGCATTTT. It is translated as CASSPRTEIQPQHF.

The chain has TRBV9 and TRBJ1-1; the match to TRBD1 covers 9 bases. V shed 4 bases, J shed 5 bases, and the junction held 9 bases outside the gene matches. The CDR3 is 15 residues long. Germline-derived CDR1 and CDR2 are SGDLS and YYNGEE. The CDR3 sequence is CASSIGTGTGTEAFF. CDR3 sequence (DNA): TGTGCCAGCAGCATAGGGACAGGGACCGGGACTGAAGCTTTCTTT.

V gene TRBV19 combines with J gene TRBJ1-5; D is possibly TRBD1 (6 bases). CDR3 length equals 18 residues. The V end lost 1 base, the J end lost 0 bases, and 16 bases lay between the germline ends. The germline gives CDR1 LNHDA, CDR2 SQIVND (reference sequence). CDR3 residues: CASSIVVGQLISNQPQHF. The CDR3, as DNA: TGTGCCAGTAGTATAGTAGTGGGACAACTCATTAGCAATCAGCCCCAGCATTTT.

The chain carries TRBV7-3 and TRBJ2-1; 7 bases agree with TRBD2. Unmatched junction bases numbered 16, after V lost 5 bases and J lost 6 bases. CDR1 SGHTA and CDR2 FQGTGA come from the germline V gene. The CDR3 consists of 17 residues. CDR3 sequence (DNA): TGTGCCAGCAGCCTTAAAGGAATGGGTAGCGGGTCCAATGAGCAGTTCTTC. It codes for CASSLKGMGSGSNEQFF.

This chain uses TRBV6-5 with TRBJ2-2, with TRBD2 as a possible D gene (5 bases). With 2 bases removed from V and 5 bases from J, the gap between germline ends came to 15 bases. Looked up from germline, CDR1 is MNHEY and CDR2 is SVGAGI. This CDR3 has 16 amino acids. In nucleotides, the CDR3 is TGTGCCAGCAGTTACGGGTTGCACCAGCGGACCGGGGAGCTGTTTTTT. Translating gives CASSYGLHQRTGELFF.

The V gene is TRBV5-1, the J gene TRBJ2-5; TRBD2 agrees at 12 bases. The CDR3 sequence is 16 residues long. V was pared by 4 bases and J by 1 base, with 5 bases of the junction left unmatched. Germline V CDR1 and CDR2: SGHRS, YFSETQ. This CDR3 is CASSPGLAGSQETQYF. The CDR3 DNA is TGCGCCAGCAGCCCCGGACTAGCGGGGTCCCAAGAGACCCAGTACTTC.

This clone was seen a single time. J is TRBJ2-1 and V is TRBV19, with unresolved D. CDR1 and CDR2 (germline): LNHDA, SQIVND (reference sequence). CDR3 size: 12 residues. V lost 1 base and J lost 6, with 4 bases in between. The CDR3 loop is CASSIAFNEQFF. The CDR3, as DNA: TGTGCCAGTAGTATAGCTTTCAATGAGCAGTTCTTC.

This rearrangement joins TRBV7-2 to TRBJ2-1; 8 bases agree with TRBD1. The ends lost 7 bases at V and 1 base at J; junction bases unmatched: 3. CDR1 and CDR2 from the germline V gene are SGHTA and FQGNSA. CDR3 size: 14 residues. The CDR3: CASTDRVSYNEQFF. DNA for the CDR3: TGTGCCAGCACGGACAGGGTATCCTACAATGAGCAGTTCTTC.

This clone was observed once. The genes are TRBV7-3 and TRBJ2-2; a possible D gene is TRBD1 (6 bases). The CDR3 consists of 14 residues. The germline gives CDR1 SGHTA, CDR2 FQGTGA. V was trimmed by 5 bases and J by 4 bases, leaving 11 bases between them. Here the CDR3 DNA reads TGTGCCAGCAGCCAGGGGACAACCACCGGGGAGCTGTTTTTT. Its translation: CASSQGTTTGELFF.

This clone was seen more than once but under ten times. V usage is TRBV6-5 and J usage is TRBJ1-6, with 7 bases identical to TRBD1. Germline V gene lookup returns CDR1 MNHEY and CDR2 SVGAGI. V dropped 5 bases and J dropped 9; count of bases not matched to a gene: 4. This CDR3 region has 13 residues. This CDR3 reads CASSDRVSSPLHF. Here the CDR3 DNA reads TGTGCCAGCAGTGACAGGGTTAGTTCACCCCTCCACTTT.

This chain joins TRBV9 and TRBJ2-5; TRBD2 matches at 8 bases. This CDR3 has 18 residues. CDR1 and CDR2 from the germline V gene are SGDLS and YYNGEE. After removal of 3 bases from V and 2 bases from J, the junction contained 15 bases not matched to a gene. CDR3 bases: TGTGCCAGCAGCGCGAACCCCAGCGGGGGTACTAATCAAGAGACCCAGTACTTC. Residues: CASSANPSGGTNQETQYF.

This clone came up once. The chain links TRBV25-1 to TRBJ1-1; D gene unclear. CDR1 MGHDK and CDR2 SYGVNS come from the germline V gene. The V and J ends lost 3 bases and 6 bases respectively, with 11 bases between them. The CDR3 sequence is 13 residues long. CDR3 in amino acids: CASSDFPGAEAFF. The CDR3 region has the DNA TGTGCCAGCAGTGATTTCCCCGGGGCTGAAGCTTTCTTT. The whole variable domain, filled in from reference TRBV25-1 and TRBJ1-1, reads EADIYQTPRYLVIGTGKKITLECSQTMGHDKMYWYQQDPGMELHLIHYSYGVNSTEKGDLSSESTVSRIRTEHFPLTLESARPSHTSQYLCASSDFPGAEAFFGQGTRLTVV.

This sequence joins TRBV16 and TRBJ2-7, with D tentatively TRBD2 (6 bases). CDR1 is KGHSY and CDR2 is FQNENV in the germline V gene. V lost 4 bases and J lost 2, with 21 bases in between. The CDR3 is 17 amino acids. CDR3 protein: CASSRPDGGASAYEQYF. The CDR3, as DNA: TGTGCCAGCAGCCGGCCTGACGGGGGAGCATCGGCCTACGAGCAGTACTTC.